The 6 T cell receptor beta chains below come from one sample, sequenced in a study of human T cells and chemical hapten exposure. Each CDR3 protein is one row after TCRdb ran MiXCR on the RACE reads. The sample shows tens of thousands of distinct CDR3 sequences, around 9.4% of them seen only once. Noted time point: pre-sensitization, week 0. The sample's treatment: therapeutic diphenylcyclopropenone sensitization with weekly scalp DPC. Here the sequenced sample was whole blood, taken in connection with sensitization to the hapten diphenylcyclopropenone (DPC). These TCRs come from a woman aged 40 to 50 with alopecia areata. Some clones in this sample may be carry-over from other donors' samples.

The sample holds many counts of this clonotype. In DNA form, the CDR3 reads TGTGCCAGCAGCTCCGGGACAGGAGGACCTAACTATGGCTACACCTTC. It translates to CASSSGTGGPNYGYTF. The chain is built from TRBV7-2 and TRBJ1-2, with TRBD1 matching 8 bases. This CDR3 has 16 amino acids. V was pared by 4 bases and J by 0 bases, with 7 bases of the junction left unmatched. Looked up from germline, CDR1 is SGHTA and CDR2 is FQGNSA.

This clonotype was seen many times. V usage is TRBV4-1 and J usage is TRBJ2-1; 10 nucleotides match TRBD2. J lost 6 bases, V lost 3 bases, and 8 bases had no gene match. This CDR3 has 16 amino acids. The germline V gene encodes CDR1 MGHRA and CDR2 YSYEKL. CDR3 in DNA: TGCGCCAGCAGCCAGGTGGGCCAGCGGGGGGGCAATGAGCAGTTCTTC. It is translated as CASSQVGQRGGNEQFF.

The chain carries TRBV28 and TRBJ2-2, with a possible D match to TRBD1 (5 bases). CDR1 and CDR2 (germline): MDHEN, SYDVKM. The V end was cut by 9 bases, the J end by 0 bases, with 11 bases between. This CDR3 region has 14 residues. CDR3 residues: CASAGYANTGELFF. The CDR3, as DNA: TGTGCCAGTGCAGGGTACGCGAACACCGGGGAGCTGTTTTTT. The full variable domain, rest sourced from reference TRBV28 and TRBJ2-2, is DVKVTQSSRYLVKRTGEKVFLECVQDMDHENMFWYRQDPGLGLRLIYFSYDVKMKEKGDIPEGYSVSREKKERFSLILESASTNQTSMYLCASAGYANTGELFFGEGSRLTVL.

This clonotype was counted at least ten times. The chain combines TRBV3-2 with TRBJ1-4; the DNA was not used to check the table's D call, TRBD1. TRBV3-2 is reported as a pseudogene. The length of the CDR3 is 15 residues. CDR3 sequence (DNA): TGTGCCAGCAATAGAACAGGGCAACTTAATGAAAAACTGTTTTTT. Translated: CASNRTGQLNEKLFF.

This clonotype came up many times. The rearrangement uses TRBV12-3 or TRBV12-4 and TRBJ2-7; D is unresolved. The CDR3 consists of 11 residues. Trimming removed 6 bases from V and 3 bases from J, with 6 bases in between. The CDR3 DNA reads as TGTGCCAGCAGCTCCTTCTACGAGCAGTACTTC. Translating gives CASSSFYEQYF.

This clonotype has a count of ten or more. This chain links TRBV6-2 or TRBV6-3 with TRBJ1-1; D ambiguous. The germline V gene has CDR1 MNHEY and CDR2 SVGEGT. The CDR3 runs 14 residues. The ends were cut back, 6 bases at V and 5 bases at J, with 16 bases in the middle. The CDR3 sequence: CASRREGPETEAFF. Here the CDR3 DNA reads TGTGCCAGCAGAAGGGAGGGTCCGGAGACTGAAGCTTTCTTT.